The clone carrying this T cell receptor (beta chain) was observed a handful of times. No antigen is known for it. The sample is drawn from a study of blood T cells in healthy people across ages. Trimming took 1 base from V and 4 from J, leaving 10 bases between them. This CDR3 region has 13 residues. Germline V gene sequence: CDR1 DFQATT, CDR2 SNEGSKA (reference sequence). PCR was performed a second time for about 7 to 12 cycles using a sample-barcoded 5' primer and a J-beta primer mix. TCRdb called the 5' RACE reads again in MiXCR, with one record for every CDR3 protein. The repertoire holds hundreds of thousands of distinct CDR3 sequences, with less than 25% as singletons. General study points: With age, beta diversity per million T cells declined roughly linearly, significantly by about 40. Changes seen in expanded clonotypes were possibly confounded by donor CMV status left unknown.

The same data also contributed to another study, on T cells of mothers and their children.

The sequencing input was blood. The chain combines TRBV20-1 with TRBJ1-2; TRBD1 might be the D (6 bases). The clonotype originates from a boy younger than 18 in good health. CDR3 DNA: TGCAGTGCTAGAGTCGTCAGGGGCTATGGCTACACCTTC. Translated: CSARVVRGYGYTF.